These T cell receptor beta chains were read from a single sample in a study of cytomegalovirus exposure and HLA in healthy donors. Measured with immunoSEQ multiplex PCR; TCRdb has only the in-frame clones, and not every one. The table has under 200,000 clones, roughly 78% seen once. Sequencing was done on a sample of PBMCs. The receptor set was obtained from a woman aged 50 to 65 in good health and CMV-seropositive. CDR3s include the opening cysteine and the closing phenylalanine or tryptophan. The D gene is left open where the match is weak. The listing skips clone size in some rows; elsewhere it reads once, few, many or a size class.

abundance	j_gene	d_gene	v_gene	CDR3aa	CDR3nt
-	TRBJ2-1	TRBD2	TRBV5-1	CASSFTSGSSNEQFF	TGCGCCAGCAGCTTCACTAGCGGGAGTTCGAATGAGCAGTTCTTC
-	TRBJ1-1	-	TRBV18	CASSRVGDRNTEAFF	TGTGCCAGCTCTCGAGTAGGGGATAGGAACACTGAAGCTTTCTTT
-	TRBJ1-5	-	TRBV19	CASSFSRQPQHF	TGTGCCAGTAGCTTTAGTCGACAGCCCCAGCATTTT
-	TRBJ1-4	-	TRBV2	CASSEHARSDPEVF	TGTGCCAGCAGTGAGCACGCCAGGTCGGACCCGGAGGTTTTT
once	TRBJ1-5	TRBD1	TRBV28	CASSFPRTGEKSNQPQHF	TGTGCCAGCAGTTTTCCGCGGACAGGGGAAAAAAGCAATCAGCCCCAGCATTTT
-	TRBJ1-2	TRBD1	TRBV6-4	CASSTGNYGYTF	TGTGCCAGTTCGACAGGGAACTATGGCTACACCTTC
-	TRBJ2-5	-	TRBV7-8	CASSLASGRAETQYF	TGTGCCAGCAGCTTAGCATCGGGCAGGGCGGAGACCCAGTACTTC
-	TRBJ2-2	TRBD2	TRBV5-1	CASSLVSGGPGTGELFF	TGCGCCAGCAGCTTGGTTAGCGGGGGGCCGGGGACCGGGGAGCTGTTTTTT
once	TRBJ1-5	-	TRBV7-2	CASSRSSGGQPQHF	TGTGCCAGCAGCCGTTCATCGGGGGGTCAGCCCCAGCATTTT
-	TRBJ2-5	TRBD1	TRBV11-1	CASSLGRTGGQETQYF	TGTGCCAGCAGCTTAGGTCGGACAGGGGGCCAAGAGACCCAGTACTTC
few	TRBJ2-7	-	TRBV5-4	CASSHHQATLSYEQYF	TGTGCCAGCAGCCACCACCAGGCCACTCTTTCCTACGAGCAGTACTTC
-	TRBJ1-6	TRBD1	TRBV28	CASSSGQGMSSPLHF	TGTGCCAGCAGTTCAGGACAGGGGATGAGTTCACCCCTCCACTTT
-	TRBJ1-5	-	TRBV19	CASSLRTENSNQPQHF	TGTGCCAGTAGTCTACGGACTGAAAATAGCAATCAGCCCCAGCATTTT
-	TRBJ1-1	-	TRBV29-1	CSVEAHAAITEAFF	TGCAGCGTTGAGGCCCATGCGGCTATCACTGAAGCTTTCTTT
-	TRBJ2-5	TRBD2	TRBV7-7	CASSLRTSGPQETQYF	TGTGCTAGCAGCTTACGGACTAGCGGGCCCCAAGAGACCCAGTACTTC
-	TRBJ1-4	TRBD1	TRBV11-2	CASSLTWGQATNEKLFF	TGTGCCAGCAGCTTAACCTGGGGACAGGCAACTAATGAAAAACTGTTTTTT
-	TRBJ2-5	TRBD2	TRBV25-1	CASLRGGQETQYF	TGTGCCAGCCTCCGGGGGGGGCAAGAGACCCAGTACTTC
few	TRBJ2-7	TRBD2	TRBV6-6	CATSGSGSRGWYF	TGTGCCACCTCCGGTAGCGGGAGCCGAGGGTGGTACTTC
-	TRBJ1-1	-	TRBV7-9	CASSLGQETEAFF	TGTGCCAGCAGCTTAGGACAAGAGACTGAAGCTTTCTTT
once	TRBJ2-7	-	TRBV5-4	CASSLKGGFSYEQYF	TGTGCCAGCAGCTTAAAGGGAGGCTTCTCCTACGAGCAGTACTTC
-	TRBJ2-3	TRBD1	TRBV5-6	CASSLGTGLSDTQYF	TGTGCCAGCAGCTTAGGGACAGGTTTGTCAGATACGCAGTATTTT
-	TRBJ1-1	TRBD1	TRBV7-9	CASSQQGLNTEAFF	TGTGCCAGCAGCCAACAGGGGCTGAACACTGAAGCTTTCTTT
-	TRBJ1-2	-	TRBV28	CASSLEDRYSNYGYTF	TGTGCCAGCAGTTTAGAGGACAGATACTCTAACTATGGCTACACCTTC
-	TRBJ2-7	-	TRBV5-1	CASSFGGPGSYEQYF	TGCGCCAGCAGCTTCGGGGGTCCGGGTTCCTACGAGCAGTACTTC
few	TRBJ1-2	TRBD1	TRBV19	CASSPGTGGNGYTF	TGTGCCAGTAGTCCCGGGACAGGGGGGAACGGCTACACCTTC
few	TRBJ2-5	-	TRBV2	CASNRGPETQYF	TGTGCCAGCAACCGAGGGCCGGAGACCCAGTACTTC
-	TRBJ2-7	TRBD1	TRBV11-2	CASSLGTGYYEQYF	TGTGCCAGCAGCTTGGGGACAGGGTACTACGAGCAGTACTTC
-	TRBJ2-2	-	TRBV7-9	CASSLLAGTNTGELFF	TGTGCCAGCAGCTTATTGGCCGGGACGAACACCGGGGAGCTGTTTTTT
-	TRBJ1-2	-	TRBV6-1	CASSKLTENYGYTF	TGTGCCAGCAGTAAATTGACAGAGAACTATGGCTACACCTTC
-	TRBJ1-1	-	TRBV11-1	CASSLPTVHTEAFF	TGTGCCAGCAGCTTACCCACGGTACACACTGAAGCTTTCTTT